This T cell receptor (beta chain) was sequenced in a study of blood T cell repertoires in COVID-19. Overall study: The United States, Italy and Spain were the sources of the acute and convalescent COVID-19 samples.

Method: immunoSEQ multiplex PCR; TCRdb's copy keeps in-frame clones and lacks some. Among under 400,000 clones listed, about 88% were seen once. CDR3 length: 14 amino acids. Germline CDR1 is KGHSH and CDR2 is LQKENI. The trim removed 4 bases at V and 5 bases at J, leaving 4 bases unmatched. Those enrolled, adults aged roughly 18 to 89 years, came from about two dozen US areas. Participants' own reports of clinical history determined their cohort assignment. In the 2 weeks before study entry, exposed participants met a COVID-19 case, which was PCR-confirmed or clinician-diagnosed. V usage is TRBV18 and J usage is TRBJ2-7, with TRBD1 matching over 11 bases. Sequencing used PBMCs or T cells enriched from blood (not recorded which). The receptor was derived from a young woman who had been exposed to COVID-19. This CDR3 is CASSLRTGGDEQYF. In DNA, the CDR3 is TGTGCCAGCTCACTTCGGACAGGGGGCGACGAGCAGTACTTC.